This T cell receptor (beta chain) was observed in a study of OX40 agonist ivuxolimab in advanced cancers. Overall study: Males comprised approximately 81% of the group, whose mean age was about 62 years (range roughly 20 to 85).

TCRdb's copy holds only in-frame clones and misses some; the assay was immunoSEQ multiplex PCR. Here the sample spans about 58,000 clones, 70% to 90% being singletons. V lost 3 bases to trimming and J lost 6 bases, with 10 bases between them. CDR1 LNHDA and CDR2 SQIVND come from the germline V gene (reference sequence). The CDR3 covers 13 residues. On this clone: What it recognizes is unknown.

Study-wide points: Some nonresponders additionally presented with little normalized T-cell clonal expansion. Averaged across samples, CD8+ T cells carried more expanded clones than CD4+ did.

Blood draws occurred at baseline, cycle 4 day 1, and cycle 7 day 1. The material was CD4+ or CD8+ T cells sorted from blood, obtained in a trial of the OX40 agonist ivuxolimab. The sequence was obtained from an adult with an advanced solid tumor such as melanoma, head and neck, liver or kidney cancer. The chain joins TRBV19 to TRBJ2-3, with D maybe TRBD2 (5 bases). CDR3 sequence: CASSMRVRDTQYF. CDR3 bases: TGTGCCAGTAGTATGAGGGTGAGGGATACGCAGTATTTT.